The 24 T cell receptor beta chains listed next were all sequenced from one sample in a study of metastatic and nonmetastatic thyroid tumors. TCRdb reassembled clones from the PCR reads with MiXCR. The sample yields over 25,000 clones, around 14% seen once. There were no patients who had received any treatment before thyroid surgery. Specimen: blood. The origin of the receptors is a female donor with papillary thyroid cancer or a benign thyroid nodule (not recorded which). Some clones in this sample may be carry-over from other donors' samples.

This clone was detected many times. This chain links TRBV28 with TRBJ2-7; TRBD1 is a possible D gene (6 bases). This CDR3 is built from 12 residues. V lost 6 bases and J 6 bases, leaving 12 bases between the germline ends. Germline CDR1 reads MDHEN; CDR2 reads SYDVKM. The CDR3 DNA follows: TGTGCCAGCAGACTCGGACAGCTCGAGCAGTACTTC. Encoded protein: CASRLGQLEQYF.

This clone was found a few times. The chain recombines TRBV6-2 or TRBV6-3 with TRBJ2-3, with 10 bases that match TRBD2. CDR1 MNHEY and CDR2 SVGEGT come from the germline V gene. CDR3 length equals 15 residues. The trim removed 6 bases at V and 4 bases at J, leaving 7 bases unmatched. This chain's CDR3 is CASSAQRGGPDTQYF. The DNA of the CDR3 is TGTGCCAGCAGCGCCCAGCGGGGGGGGCCAGATACGCAGTATTTT.

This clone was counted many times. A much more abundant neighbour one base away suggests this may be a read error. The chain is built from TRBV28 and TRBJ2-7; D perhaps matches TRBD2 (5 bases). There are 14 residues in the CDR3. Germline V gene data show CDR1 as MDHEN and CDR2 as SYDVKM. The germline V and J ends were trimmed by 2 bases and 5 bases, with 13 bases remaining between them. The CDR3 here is CASSLREKTHEQYF. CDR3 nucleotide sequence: TGTGCCAGCAGTTTAAGGGAGAAAACCCACGAGCAGTACTTC. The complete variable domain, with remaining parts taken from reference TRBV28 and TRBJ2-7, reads DVKVTQSSRYLVKRTGEKVFLECVQDMDHENMFWYRQDPGLGLRLIYFSYDVKMKEKGDIPEGYSVSREKKERFSLILESASTNQTSMYLCASSLREKTHEQYFGPGTRLTVT.

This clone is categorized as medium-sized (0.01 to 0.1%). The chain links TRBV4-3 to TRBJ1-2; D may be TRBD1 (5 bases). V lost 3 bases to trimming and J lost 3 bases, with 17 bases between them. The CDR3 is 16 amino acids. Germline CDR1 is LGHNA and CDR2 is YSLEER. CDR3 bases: TGCGCCAGCAGCCACCACGAGACAGCTCGGGACTATGGCTACACCTTC. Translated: CASSHHETARDYGYTF.

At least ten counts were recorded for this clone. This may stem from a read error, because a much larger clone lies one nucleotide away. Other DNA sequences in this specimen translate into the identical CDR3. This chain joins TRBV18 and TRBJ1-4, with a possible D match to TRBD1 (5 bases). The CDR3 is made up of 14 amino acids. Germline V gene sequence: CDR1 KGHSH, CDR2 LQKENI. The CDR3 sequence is CASSPPQGGEKLFF. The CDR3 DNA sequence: TGTGCCAGCTCCCCACCCCAGGGTGGAGAAAAACTGTTTTTT.

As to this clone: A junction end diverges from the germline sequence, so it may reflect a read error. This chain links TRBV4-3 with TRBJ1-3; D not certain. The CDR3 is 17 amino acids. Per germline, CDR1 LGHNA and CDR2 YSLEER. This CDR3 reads CVSSQTPTGNSGNTIYF. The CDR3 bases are TGCGTCAGCAGCCAAACCCCTACCGGGAACTCTGGAAACACTATATATTTT.

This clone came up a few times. The CDR3 sequence: CASSLCDTGYTGELFF. The CDR3 DNA reads TGTGCCAGCAGTTTATGTGACACGGGTTACACCGGGGAGCTGTTTTTT. The J gene is TRBJ2-2, the V gene TRBV28; D gene uncertain. CDR3 length equals 16 residues. Trimming left V 0 bases short and J 3 bases short, with 11 bases between. Germline CDR1 and CDR2: MDHEN and SYDVKM. The complete variable domain, with remaining parts taken from reference TRBV28 and TRBJ2-2, reads DVKVTQSSRYLVKRTGEKVFLECVQDMDHENMFWYRQDPGLGLRLIYFSYDVKMKEKGDIPEGYSVSREKKERFSLILESASTNQTSMYLCASSLCDTGYTGELFFGEGSRLTVL.

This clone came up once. Here the CDR3 reads CSARDATGTEYEQYF. In nucleotides, the CDR3 is TGCAGTGCTAGGGATGCTACCGGGACTGAGTACGAGCAGTACTTC. The chain recombines TRBV20-1 with TRBJ2-7, with a tentative D call TRBD2 (6 bases). There are 15 residues in the CDR3. The V end lost 3 bases, the J end lost 4 bases, and 19 bases lay between the germline ends. Germline values: CDR1 DFQATT, CDR2 SNEGSKA (reference sequence).

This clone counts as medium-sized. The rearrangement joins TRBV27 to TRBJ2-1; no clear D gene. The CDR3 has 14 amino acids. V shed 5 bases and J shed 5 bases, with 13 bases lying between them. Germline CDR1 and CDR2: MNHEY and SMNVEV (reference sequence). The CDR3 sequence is CASSASMIHNEQFF. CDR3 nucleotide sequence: TGTGCCAGCAGTGCCTCCATGATCCACAATGAGCAGTTCTTC.

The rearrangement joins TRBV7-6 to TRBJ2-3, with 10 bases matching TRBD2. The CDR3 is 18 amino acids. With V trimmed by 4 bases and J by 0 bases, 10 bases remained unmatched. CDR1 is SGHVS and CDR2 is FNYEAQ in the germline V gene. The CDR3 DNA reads TGTGCCAGCAGCTCCCTCGGACTAGCGGAAGCCAGCACAGATACGCAGTATTTT. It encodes CASSSLGLAEASTDTQYF.

The CDR3 DNA is TGCGCCAGCAGCCAAGATAAACAGGGCTACGAGCAGTACTTC. Protein: CASSQDKQGYEQYF. The V and J genes are TRBV4-3 and TRBJ2-7, with D possibly TRBD1 on 6 matching bases. The CDR3 covers 14 residues. V shed 0 bases and J shed 3 bases, with 9 bases lying between them. Per germline, CDR1 LGHNA and CDR2 YSLEER.

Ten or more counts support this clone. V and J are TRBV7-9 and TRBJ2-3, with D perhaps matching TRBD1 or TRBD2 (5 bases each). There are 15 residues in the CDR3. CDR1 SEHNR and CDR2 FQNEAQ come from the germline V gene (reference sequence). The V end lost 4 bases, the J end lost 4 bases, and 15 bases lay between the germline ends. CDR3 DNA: TGTGCCAGCAGCTCCCTTTCCCGGGACGCAGATACGCAGTATTTT. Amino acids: CASSSLSRDADTQYF.

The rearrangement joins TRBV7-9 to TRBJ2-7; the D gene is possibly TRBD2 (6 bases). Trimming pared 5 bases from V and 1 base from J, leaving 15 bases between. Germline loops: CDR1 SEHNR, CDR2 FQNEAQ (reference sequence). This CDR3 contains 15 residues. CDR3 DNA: TGTGCCAGCAGCCCGGGACTGGGGAGGTCCTACGAGCAGTACTTC. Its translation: CASSPGLGRSYEQYF.

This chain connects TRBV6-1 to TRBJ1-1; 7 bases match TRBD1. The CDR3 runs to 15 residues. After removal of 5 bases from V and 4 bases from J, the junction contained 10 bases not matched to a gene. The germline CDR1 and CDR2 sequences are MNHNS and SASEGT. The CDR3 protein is CASSPGTDLFTEAFF. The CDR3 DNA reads TGTGCCAGCAGTCCAGGGACAGATTTATTCACTGAAGCTTTCTTT.

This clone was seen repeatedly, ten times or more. The CDR3 is CASSLASGSYNEQFF. The CDR3 DNA reads as TGTGCCAGCAGTTTAGCTAGCGGTTCCTACAATGAGCAGTTCTTC. The chain combines TRBV12-3 or TRBV12-4 with TRBJ2-1, with a possible D match to TRBD2 (6 bases). The CDR3 has 15 amino acids. V lost 0 bases, J lost 1 base, and 7 bases lay in between.

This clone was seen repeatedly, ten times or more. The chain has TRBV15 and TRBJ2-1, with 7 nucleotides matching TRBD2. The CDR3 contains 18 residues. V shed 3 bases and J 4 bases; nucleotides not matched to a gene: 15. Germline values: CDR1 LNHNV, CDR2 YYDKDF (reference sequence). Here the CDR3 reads CATSSPFGGGPVYNEQFF. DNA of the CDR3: TGTGCCACCAGCAGTCCCTTCGGGGGAGGGCCTGTTTACAATGAGCAGTTCTTC.

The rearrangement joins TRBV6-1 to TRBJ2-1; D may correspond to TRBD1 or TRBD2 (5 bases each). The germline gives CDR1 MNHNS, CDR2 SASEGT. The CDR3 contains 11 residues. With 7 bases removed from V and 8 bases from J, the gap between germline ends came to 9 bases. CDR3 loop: CASIRGYEQFF. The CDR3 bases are TGTGCCAGCATTCGGGGCTATGAGCAGTTCTTC.

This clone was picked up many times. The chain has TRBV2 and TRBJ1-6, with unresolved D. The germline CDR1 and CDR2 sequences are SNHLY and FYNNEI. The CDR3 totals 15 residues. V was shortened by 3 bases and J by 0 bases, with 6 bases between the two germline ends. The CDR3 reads CASSDSSSYNSPLHF. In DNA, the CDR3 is TGTGCCAGCAGTGACAGTAGCTCCTATAATTCACCCCTCCACTTT.

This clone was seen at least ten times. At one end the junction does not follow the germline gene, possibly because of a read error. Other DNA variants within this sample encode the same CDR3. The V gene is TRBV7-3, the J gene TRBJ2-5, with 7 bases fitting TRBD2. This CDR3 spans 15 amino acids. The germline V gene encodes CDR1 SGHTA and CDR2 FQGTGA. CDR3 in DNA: TGTGCCAGCAGCTTAGGACTAGGGCCCCAAGAGACCCAGTACTTT. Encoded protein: CASSLGLGPQETQYF. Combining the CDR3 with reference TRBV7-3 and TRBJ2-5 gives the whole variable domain GAGVSQTPSNKVTEKGKYVELRCDPISGHTALYWYRQSLGQGPEFLIYFQGTGAADDSGLPNDRFFAVRPEGSVSTLKIQRTERGDSAVYLCASSLGLGPQETQYFGPGTRLLVL.

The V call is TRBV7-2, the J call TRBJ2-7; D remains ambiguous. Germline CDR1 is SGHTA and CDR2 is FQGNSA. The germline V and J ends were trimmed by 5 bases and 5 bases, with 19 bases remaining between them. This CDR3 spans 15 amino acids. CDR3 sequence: CASSPFDKYADEQYF. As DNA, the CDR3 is TGTGCCAGCAGCCCGTTCGACAAATACGCGGACGAGCAGTACTTC.

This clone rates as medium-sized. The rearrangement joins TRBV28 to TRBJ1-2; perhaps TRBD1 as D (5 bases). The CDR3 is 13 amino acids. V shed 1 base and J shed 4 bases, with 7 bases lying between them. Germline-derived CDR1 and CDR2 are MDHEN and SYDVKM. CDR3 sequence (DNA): TGTGCCAGCAGTTTATTTGGGGGCTATGGCTACACCTTC. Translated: CASSLFGGYGYTF.

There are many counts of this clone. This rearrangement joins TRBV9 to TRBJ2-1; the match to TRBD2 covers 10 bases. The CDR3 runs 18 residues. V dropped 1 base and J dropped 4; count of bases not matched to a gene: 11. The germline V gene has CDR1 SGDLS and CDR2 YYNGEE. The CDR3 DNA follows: TGTGCCAGCAGCGTACTCTCCGGGACTAGCGTCATTTACAATGAGCAGTTCTTC. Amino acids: CASSVLSGTSVIYNEQFF.

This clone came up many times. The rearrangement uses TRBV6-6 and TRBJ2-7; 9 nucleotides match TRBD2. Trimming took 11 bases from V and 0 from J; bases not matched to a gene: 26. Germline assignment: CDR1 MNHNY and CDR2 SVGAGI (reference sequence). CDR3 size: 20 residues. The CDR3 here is CAQGGLAPNKVICSSYEQYF. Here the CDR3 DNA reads TGTGCCCAGGGGGGACTAGCACCCAATAAGGTAATATGTAGCTCCTACGAGCAGTACTTC.

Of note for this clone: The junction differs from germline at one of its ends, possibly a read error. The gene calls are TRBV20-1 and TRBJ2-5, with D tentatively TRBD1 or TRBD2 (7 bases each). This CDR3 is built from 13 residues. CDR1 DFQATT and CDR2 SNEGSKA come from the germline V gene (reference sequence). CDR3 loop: CSAPGGLQGTQYF. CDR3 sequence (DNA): TGCTCGGCCCCAGGGGGACTACAAGGGACCCAGTACTTC.